Sequencing of this T cell receptor (beta chain) was carried out in a study of T cells in Graves' hyperthyroidism and ophthalmopathy. Details on this clonotype: Its antigen remains unidentified.

CDR3 length: 16 residues. V lost 3 bases to trimming and J lost 1 base, with 12 bases between them. Germline-derived CDR1 and CDR2 are SGHTA and FQGNSA. Study-wide results and limits: Blood samples included most of the expanded thyroid clonotypes exceeding 0.001. Using 13 V-J features, a model discriminated ophthalmopathy from stable hyperthyroidism.

Patients were excluded because of uncontrolled infection, other autoimmune disease, pregnancy or lactation. TCR beta CDR3 region amplification was performed from RNA transcripts. First-round RT-PCR of the TCR CDR3 relied on the HTBI primer set. TCRdb fed the multiplex PCR reads into MiXCR, producing one record per CDR3 protein. Among more than 500,000 distinct CDR3 sequences, more than 45% were seen once, and the ten largest hold about 20%. Sequencing used peripheral blood or thyroid tissue (not recorded which). The source of this sequence is an adult woman with Graves' disease, either hyperthyroidism or ophthalmopathy (not recorded which). V usage is TRBV7-2 and J usage is TRBJ1-4, with D hard to call. The CDR3 DNA is TGTGCCAGCAGCTTTACCCAGCCGCGAACTAATGAAAAACTGTTTTTT. Translated, it gives CASSFTQPRTNEKLFF.